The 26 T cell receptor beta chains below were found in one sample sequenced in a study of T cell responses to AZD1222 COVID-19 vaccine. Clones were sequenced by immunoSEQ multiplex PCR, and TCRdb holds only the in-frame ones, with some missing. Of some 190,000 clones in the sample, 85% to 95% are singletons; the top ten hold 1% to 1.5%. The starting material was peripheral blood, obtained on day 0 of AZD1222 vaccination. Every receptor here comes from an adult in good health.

The DNA of the CDR3 is TGTGCCAGCAGCGTCCAGGATTCACCCCTCCACTTT. Protein product: CASSVQDSPLHF. This sequence joins TRBV9 and TRBJ1-6; D unclear. The CDR3 is made up of 12 amino acids. Looked up from germline, CDR1 is SGDLS and CDR2 is YYNGEE. V shed 2 bases and J shed 8 bases, with 5 bases lying between them.

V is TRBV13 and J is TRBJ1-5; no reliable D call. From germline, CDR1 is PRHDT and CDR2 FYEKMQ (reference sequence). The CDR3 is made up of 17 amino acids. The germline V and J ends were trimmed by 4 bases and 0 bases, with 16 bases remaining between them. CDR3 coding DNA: TGTGCCAGCAGCTCCGGAGCCGATAGATATAGCAATCAGCCCCAGCATTTT. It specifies CASSSGADRYSNQPQHF.

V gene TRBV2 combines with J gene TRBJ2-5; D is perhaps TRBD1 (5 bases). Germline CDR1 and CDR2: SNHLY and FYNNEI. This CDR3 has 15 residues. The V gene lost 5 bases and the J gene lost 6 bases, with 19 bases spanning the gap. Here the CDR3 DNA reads TGTGCCAGCAGTCTTGCGGACCCAGGGTGGCAGACCCAGTACTTC. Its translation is CASSLADPGWQTQYF.

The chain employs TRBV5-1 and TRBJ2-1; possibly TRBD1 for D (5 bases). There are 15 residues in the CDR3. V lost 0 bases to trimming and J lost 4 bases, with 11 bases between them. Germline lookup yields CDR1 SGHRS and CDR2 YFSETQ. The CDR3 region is CASSLEGAEYNEQFF. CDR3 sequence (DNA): TGCGCCAGCAGCTTGGAAGGGGCGGAGTACAATGAGCAGTTCTTC.

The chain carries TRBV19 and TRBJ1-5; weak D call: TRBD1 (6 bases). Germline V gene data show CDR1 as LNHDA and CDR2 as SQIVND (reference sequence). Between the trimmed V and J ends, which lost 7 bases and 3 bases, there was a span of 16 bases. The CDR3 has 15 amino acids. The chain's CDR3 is CASTPGPGANQPQHF. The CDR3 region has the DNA TGTGCCAGTACCCCAGGGCCAGGGGCCAATCAGCCCCAGCATTTT. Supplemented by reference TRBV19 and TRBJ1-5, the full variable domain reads DGGITQSPKYLFRKEGQNVTLSCEQNLNHDAMYWYRQDPGQGLRLIYYSQIVNDFQKGDIAEGYSVSREKKESFPLTVTSAQKNPTAFYLCASTPGPGANQPQHFGDGTRLSIL.

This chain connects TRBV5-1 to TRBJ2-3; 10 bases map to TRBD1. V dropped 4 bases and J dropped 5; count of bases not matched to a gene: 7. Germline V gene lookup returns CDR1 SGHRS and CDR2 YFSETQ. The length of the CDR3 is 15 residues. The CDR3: CASSPGGQGIDTQYF. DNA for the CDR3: TGCGCCAGCAGCCCGGGGGGACAGGGGATAGATACGCAGTATTTT. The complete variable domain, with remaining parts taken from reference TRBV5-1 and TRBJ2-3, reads KAGVTQTPRYLIKTRGQQVTLSCSPISGHRSVSWYQQTPGQGLQFLFEYFSETQRNKGNFPGRFSGRQFSNSRSEMNVSTLELGDSALYLCASSPGGQGIDTQYFGPGTRLTVL.

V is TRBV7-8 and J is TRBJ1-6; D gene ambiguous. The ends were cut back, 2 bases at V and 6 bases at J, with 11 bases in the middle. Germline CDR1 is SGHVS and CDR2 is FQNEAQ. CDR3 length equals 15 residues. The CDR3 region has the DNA TGTGCCAGCAGCTTAATCGCAGCACCTAATTCACCCCTCCACTTT. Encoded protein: CASSLIAAPNSPLHF.

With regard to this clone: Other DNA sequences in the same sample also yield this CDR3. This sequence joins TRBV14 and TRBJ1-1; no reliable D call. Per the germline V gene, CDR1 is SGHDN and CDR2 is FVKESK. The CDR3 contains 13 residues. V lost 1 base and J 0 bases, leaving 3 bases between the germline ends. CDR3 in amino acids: CASSQGVNTEAFF. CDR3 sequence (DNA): TGTGCCAGCAGCCAAGGCGTGAACACTGAAGCTTTCTTT.

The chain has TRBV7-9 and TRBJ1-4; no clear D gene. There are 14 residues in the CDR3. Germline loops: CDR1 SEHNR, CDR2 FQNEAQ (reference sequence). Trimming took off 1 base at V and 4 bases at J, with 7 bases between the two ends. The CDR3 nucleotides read TGTGCCAGCAGCTTAGGGACTTATAATGAAAAACTGTTTTTT. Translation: CASSLGTYNEKLFF.

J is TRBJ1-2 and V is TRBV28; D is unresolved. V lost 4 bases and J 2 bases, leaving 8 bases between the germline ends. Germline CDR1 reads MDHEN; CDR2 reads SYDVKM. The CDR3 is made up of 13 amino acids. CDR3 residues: CASSSPGNYGYTF. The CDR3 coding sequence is TGTGCCAGCAGTTCGCCAGGCAACTATGGCTACACCTTC.

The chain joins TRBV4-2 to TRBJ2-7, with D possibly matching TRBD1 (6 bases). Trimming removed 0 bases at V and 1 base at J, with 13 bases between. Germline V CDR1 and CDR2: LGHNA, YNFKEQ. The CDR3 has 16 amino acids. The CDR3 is CASSQESRTASYEQYF. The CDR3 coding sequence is TGTGCCAGCAGCCAAGAAAGTCGGACAGCTTCCTACGAGCAGTACTTC.

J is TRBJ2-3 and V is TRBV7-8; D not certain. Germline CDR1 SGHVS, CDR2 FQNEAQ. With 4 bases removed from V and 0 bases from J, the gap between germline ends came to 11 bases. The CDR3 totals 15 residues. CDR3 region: CASSSRRSSTDTQYF. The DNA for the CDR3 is TGTGCCAGCAGCTCACGCCGCAGTAGCACAGATACGCAGTATTTT.

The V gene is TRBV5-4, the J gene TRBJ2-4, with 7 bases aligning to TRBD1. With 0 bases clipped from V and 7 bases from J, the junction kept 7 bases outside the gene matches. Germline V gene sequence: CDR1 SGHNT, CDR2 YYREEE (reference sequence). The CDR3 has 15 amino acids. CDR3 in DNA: TGTGCCAGCAGCTTGGCCGGGACAGAGGGTAACATTCAGTACTTC. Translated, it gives CASSLAGTEGNIQYF.

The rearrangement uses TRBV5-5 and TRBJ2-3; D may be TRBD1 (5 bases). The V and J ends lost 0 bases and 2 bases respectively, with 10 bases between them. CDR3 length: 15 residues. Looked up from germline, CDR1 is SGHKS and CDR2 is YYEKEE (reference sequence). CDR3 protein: CASSLVQGVTDTQYF. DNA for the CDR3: TGTGCCAGCAGCTTGGTGCAGGGTGTCACAGATACGCAGTATTTT.

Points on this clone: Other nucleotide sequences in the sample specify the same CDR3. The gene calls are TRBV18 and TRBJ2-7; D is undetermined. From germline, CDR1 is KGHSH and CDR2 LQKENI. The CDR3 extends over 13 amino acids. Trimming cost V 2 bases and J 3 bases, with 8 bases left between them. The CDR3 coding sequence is TGTGCCAGCTCACCAACCTCGGGCTACGAGCAGTACTTC. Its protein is CASSPTSGYEQYF.

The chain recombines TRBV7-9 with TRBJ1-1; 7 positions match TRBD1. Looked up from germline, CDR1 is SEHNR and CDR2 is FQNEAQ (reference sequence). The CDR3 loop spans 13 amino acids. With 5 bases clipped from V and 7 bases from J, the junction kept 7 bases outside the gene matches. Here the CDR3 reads CASSPGGLDEAFF. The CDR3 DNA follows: TGTGCCAGCAGCCCAGGGGGGTTGGATGAAGCTTTCTTT.

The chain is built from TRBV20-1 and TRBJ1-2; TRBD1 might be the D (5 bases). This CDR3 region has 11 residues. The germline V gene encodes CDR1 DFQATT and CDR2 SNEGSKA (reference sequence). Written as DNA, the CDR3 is TGCAGACTACAGGCTCCGAATGGCTACACCTTC. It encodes CRLQAPNGYTF.

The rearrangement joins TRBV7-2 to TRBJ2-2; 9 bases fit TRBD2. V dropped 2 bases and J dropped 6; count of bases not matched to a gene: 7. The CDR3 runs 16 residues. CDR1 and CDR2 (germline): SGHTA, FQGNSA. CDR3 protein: CASSLFSGGGAGELFF. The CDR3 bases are TGTGCCAGCAGCTTATTTAGCGGGGGCGGCGCCGGGGAGCTGTTTTTT.

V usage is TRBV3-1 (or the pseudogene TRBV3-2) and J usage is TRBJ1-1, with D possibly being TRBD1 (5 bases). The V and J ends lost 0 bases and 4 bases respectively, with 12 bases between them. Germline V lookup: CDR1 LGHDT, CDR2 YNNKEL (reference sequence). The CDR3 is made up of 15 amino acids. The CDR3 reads CASSQESSGGTEAFF. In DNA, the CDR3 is TGTGCCAGCAGCCAAGAATCCTCCGGGGGCACTGAAGCTTTCTTT.

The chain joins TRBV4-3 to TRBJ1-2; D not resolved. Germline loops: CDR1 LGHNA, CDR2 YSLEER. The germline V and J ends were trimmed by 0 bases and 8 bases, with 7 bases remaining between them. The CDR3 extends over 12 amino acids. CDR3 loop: CASSQESGGYTF. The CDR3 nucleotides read TGCGCCAGCAGCCAAGAATCGGGCGGCTACACCTTC.

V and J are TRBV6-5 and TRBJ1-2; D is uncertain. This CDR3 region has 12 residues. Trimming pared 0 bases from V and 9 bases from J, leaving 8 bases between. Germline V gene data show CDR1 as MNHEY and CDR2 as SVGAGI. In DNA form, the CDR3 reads TGTGCCAGCAGTTACTCGACCAGGAGCTACACCTTC. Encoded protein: CASSYSTRSYTF.

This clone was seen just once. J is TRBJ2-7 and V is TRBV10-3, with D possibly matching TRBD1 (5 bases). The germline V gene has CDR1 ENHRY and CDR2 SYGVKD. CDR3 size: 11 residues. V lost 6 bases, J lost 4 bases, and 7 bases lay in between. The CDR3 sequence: CAIRQAYEQYF. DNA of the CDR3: TGTGCCATCAGACAGGCGTACGAGCAGTACTTC.

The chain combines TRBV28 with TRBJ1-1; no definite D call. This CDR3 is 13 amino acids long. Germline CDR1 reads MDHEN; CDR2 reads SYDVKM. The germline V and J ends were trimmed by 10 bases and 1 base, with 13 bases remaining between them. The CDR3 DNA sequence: TGTGCCACTTCATTTGGCGGGAACACTGAAGCTTTCTTT. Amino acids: CATSFGGNTEAFF.

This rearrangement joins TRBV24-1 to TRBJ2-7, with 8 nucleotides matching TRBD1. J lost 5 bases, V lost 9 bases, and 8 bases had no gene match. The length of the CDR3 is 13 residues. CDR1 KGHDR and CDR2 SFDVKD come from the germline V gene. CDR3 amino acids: CATRWTGFHEQYF. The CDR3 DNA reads TGTGCCACCCGTTGGACAGGGTTCCACGAGCAGTACTTC.

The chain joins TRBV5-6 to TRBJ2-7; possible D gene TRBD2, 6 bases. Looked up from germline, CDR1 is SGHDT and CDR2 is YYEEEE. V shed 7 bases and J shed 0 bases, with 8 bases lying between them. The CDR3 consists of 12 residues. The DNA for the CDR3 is TGTGCCAGCTCGGGGGTCTCCTACGAGCAGTACTTC. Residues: CASSGVSYEQYF.

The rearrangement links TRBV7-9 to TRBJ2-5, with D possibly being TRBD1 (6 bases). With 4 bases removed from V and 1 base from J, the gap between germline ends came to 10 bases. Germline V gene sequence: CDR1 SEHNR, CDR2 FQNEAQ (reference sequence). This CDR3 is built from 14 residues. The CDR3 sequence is CASSSRTAQETQYF. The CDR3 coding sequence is TGTGCCAGCAGCTCCAGGACAGCCCAAGAGACCCAGTACTTC.